This passage covers 11 T cell receptor beta chains from one sample sequenced in a study of human T cells and chemical hapten exposure. From the RACE reads, TCRdb called clonotypes with MiXCR, one entry per CDR3 protein. Of 300,000 to 450,000 distinct CDR3 sequences listed, more than 4.5% were seen once; the top ten hold 2% to 2.5%. Time point denoted: patch test 1, 2 weeks after DPC sensitization. Treatment of the sample: therapeutic diphenylcyclopropenone sensitization with weekly scalp DPC. The material was whole blood, obtained in connection with sensitization to the hapten diphenylcyclopropenone (DPC). The receptor source for this set is a woman between 50 and 59 years old with alopecia areata. Some clones in this sample may be carry-over from other donors' samples.

This clonotype was seen many times. The chain employs TRBV7-8 and TRBJ1-5; TRBD1 aligns across 9 bases. Germline V gives CDR1 SGHVS, CDR2 FQNEAQ. The trim removed 5 bases at V and 6 bases at J, leaving 5 bases unmatched. The CDR3 sequence is 14 residues long. CDR3 in amino acids: CASSLGQGGQPQHF. The CDR3 DNA sequence: TGTGCCAGCAGCCTGGGACAGGGAGGTCAGCCCCAGCATTTT.

This clonotype was detected only a few times. The junction departs from the called germline gene at one end, perhaps through a read error. The rearrangement joins TRBV7-2 to TRBJ2-1; 7 bases align to TRBD2. This CDR3 spans 16 amino acids. The germline CDR1 and CDR2 sequences are SGHTA and FQGNSA. For the CDR3, the DNA is TGTGACAGCAGCAACTGGGACTACCCCTTAGGGCATGAGCAGTTCTTC. Translation: CDSSNWDYPLGHEQFF.

This clonotype occurred many times. The chain recombines TRBV20-1 with TRBJ2-3; the match to TRBD2 covers 10 bases. The germline V gene encodes CDR1 DFQATT and CDR2 SNEGSKA (reference sequence). The CDR3 runs to 18 residues. J gave up 4 bases and V 2 bases, and 15 bases lay outside the gene matches. The CDR3 region has the DNA TGCAGTGCTAGATCCGCTAGCGGGGGATCTCCCAGGGCAGATACGCAGTATTTT. It translates to CSARSASGGSPRADTQYF.

This clonotype has just a few counts. The chain couples TRBV19 to TRBJ2-7, with D possibly being TRBD2 (6 bases). Trimming stripped 6 bases from V and 3 bases from J, with 9 bases between. The germline V gene has CDR1 LNHDA and CDR2 SQIVND (reference sequence). The CDR3 has 12 amino acids. CDR3 DNA: TGTGCCAGTAGCGGGGGAGTCTACGAGCAGTACTTC. Protein sequence: CASSGGVYEQYF.

In this sample, this clonotype turned up many times. The chain recombines TRBV27 with TRBJ2-7; perhaps TRBD2 as D (5 bases). V lost 5 bases to trimming and J lost 3 bases, with 14 bases between them. This CDR3 has 14 residues. Germline assignment: CDR1 MNHEY and CDR2 SMNVEV (reference sequence). In DNA, the CDR3 is TGTGCCAGCAGTCCCTCGGCGGGTAACTACGAGCAGTACTTC. Its protein is CASSPSAGNYEQYF.

This clonotype has at least ten counts. The genes are TRBV3-1 and TRBJ1-1; D is undetermined. The germline gives CDR1 LGHDT, CDR2 YNNKEL (reference sequence). The CDR3 is 14 residues long. V was shortened by 2 bases and J by 1 base, with 8 bases between the two germline ends. The chain's CDR3 is CASSQTSGNTEAFF. The CDR3 region has the DNA TGTGCCAGCAGCCAAACGTCGGGGAACACTGAAGCTTTCTTT.

This clonotype has ten or more counts. The rearrangement links TRBV30 to TRBJ1-1, with D possibly matching TRBD1 (5 bases). The germline CDR1 and CDR2 sequences are GTSNPN and SVGIG (reference sequence). This CDR3 has 11 amino acids. Trimming cost V 0 bases and J 9 bases, with 8 bases left between them. The CDR3 DNA follows: TGTGCCTGGAGTGTTGGGGGTAAAGCTTTCTTT. This encodes CAWSVGGKAFF.

This clonotype was observed at least ten times. This sequence joins TRBV29-1 and TRBJ2-1; D is ambiguous. Trimming stripped 1 base from V and 0 bases from J, with 4 bases between. Germline loops: CDR1 SQVTM, CDR2 ANQGSEA. The CDR3 covers 13 residues. In DNA form, the CDR3 reads TGCAGCGTTGAAGGGAGCTCCTACAATGAGCAGTTCTTC. Its translation: CSVEGSSYNEQFF.

This clonotype was seen repeatedly, ten times or more. The CDR3: CASSAGVRGSNQPQHF. The CDR3 nucleotides are TGTGCCAGCAGCGCCGGGGTCAGGGGTAGCAATCAGCCCCAGCATTTT. The V and J genes are TRBV7-6 and TRBJ1-5, with a tentative D call TRBD1 (6 bases). Germline values: CDR1 SGHVS, CDR2 FNYEAQ. V lost 5 bases and J lost 0, with 14 bases in between. The CDR3 length is 16 residues.

This clonotype has a handful of counts. The chain employs TRBV6-5 and TRBJ1-6; 7 bases align to TRBD1. Germline CDR1 and CDR2: MNHEY and SVGAGI. J was trimmed by 0 bases and V by 0 bases; bases with no gene match: 5. The CDR3 consists of 18 residues. CDR3 region: CASSYSTGLSSYNSPLHF. CDR3 nucleotides: TGTGCCAGCAGTTACTCGACAGGGTTGAGCTCCTATAATTCACCCCTCCACTTT.

This clonotype was seen ten or more times. J is TRBJ1-3 and V is TRBV6-5; D is unclear. Germline V lookup: CDR1 MNHEY, CDR2 SVGAGI. Trimming pared 0 bases from V and 0 bases from J, leaving 6 bases between. The CDR3 contains 15 residues. The CDR3 is CASSYSPLSGNTIYF. The DNA for the CDR3 is TGTGCCAGCAGTTACTCCCCACTCTCTGGAAACACCATATATTTT.